This T cell receptor beta chain was obtained from a study of blood T cell repertoires in COVID-19. Study information: Donors in the United States, Italy and Spain gave samples during acute or convalescent COVID-19. From T cells, B-cell-depleted T cells, or PBMCs came the material, which was cDNA or gDNA.

Authors' methods: Estimated nucleated cell counts came from reference gene primer amplification. Data came from immunoSEQ multiplex PCR; TCRdb stores just in-frame clones and leaves some out. V and J calls plus clone size are reproduced from that table; the DNA served to infer D and trimming. The sample yields 150,000 to 200,000 clones, approximately 85% seen once. V lost 4 bases to trimming and J lost 4 bases, with 8 bases between them. The germline gives CDR1 SGHDT, CDR2 YYEEEE. CDR3 length equals 12 residues. The TCR originated in a man in his sixties with active or convalescent COVID-19. The chain uses TRBV5-6 and TRBJ1-2; no clear D. The sample comprised peripheral blood. CDR3 sequence: CASSLQSYGYTF. The CDR3 DNA follows: TGTGCCAGCAGCCTACAGAGCTATGGCTACACCTTC. The entire variable domain, with the rest obtained from reference TRBV5-6 and TRBJ1-2, is as follows: DAGVTQSPTHLIKTRGQQVTLRCSPKSGHDTVSWYQQALGQGPQFIFQYYEEEERQRGNFPDRFSGHQFPNYSSELNVNALLLGDSALYLCASSLQSYGYTFGSGTRLTVV.